This T cell receptor (beta chain) was profiled in a study of shared clonotypes between healthy human individuals. A note on this clone: The antigen is not known.

The CDR3 sequence is 15 residues long. Germline V gives CDR1 SNHLY, CDR2 FYNNEI. Trimming at V came to 3 bases and at J to 4 bases, leaving 3 bases not matched to a gene. Deep-level assay runs were performed. Here immunoSEQ multiplex PCR was the method, and the copy in TCRdb shows in-frame clones only, minus some. In the table there are some 2,100,000 clones, almost 96% of which are singletons. Whole-study findings and limits: Non-shared clonotypes were found to have lower generation probabilities than the clonotypes that were shared by all four of the sorted-subset donors.

This chain links TRBV2 with TRBJ1-5; 10 bases fit TRBD1. Sample: naive CD4+ T cells sorted from blood. Stated subset: CD45RA+ positively selected. This TCR was recovered from a man between 18 and 35 years old in good health. CDR3 loop: CASSEGQGQNQPQHF. CDR3 sequence (DNA): TGTGCCAGCAGTGAGGGACAGGGGCAAAATCAGCCCCAGCATTTT.